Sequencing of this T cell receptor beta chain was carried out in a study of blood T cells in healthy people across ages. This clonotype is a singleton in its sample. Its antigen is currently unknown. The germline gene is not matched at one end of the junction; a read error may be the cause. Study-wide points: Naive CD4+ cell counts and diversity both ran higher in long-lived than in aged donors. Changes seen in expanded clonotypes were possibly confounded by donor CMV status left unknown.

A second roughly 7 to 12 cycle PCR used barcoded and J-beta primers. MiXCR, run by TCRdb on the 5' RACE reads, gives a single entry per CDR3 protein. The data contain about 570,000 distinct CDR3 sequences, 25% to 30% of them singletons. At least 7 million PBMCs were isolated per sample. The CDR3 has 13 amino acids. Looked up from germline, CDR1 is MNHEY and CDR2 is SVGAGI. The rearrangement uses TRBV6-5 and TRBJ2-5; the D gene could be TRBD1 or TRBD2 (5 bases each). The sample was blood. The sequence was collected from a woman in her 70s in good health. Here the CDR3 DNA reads TGTGTCAGCAGGCCAGGGAGTGTAGAGACCCAGTACTTC. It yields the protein CVSRPGSVETQYF.